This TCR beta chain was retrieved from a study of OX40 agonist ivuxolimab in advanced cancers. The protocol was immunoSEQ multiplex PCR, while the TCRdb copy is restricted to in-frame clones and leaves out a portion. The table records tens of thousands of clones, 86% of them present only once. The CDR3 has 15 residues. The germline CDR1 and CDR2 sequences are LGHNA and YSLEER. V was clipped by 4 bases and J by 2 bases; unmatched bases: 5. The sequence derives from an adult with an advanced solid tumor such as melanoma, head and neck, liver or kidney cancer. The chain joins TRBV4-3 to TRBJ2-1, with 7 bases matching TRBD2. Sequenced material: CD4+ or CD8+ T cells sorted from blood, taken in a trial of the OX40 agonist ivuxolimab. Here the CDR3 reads CASSPSGETYNEQFF. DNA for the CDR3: TGCGCCAGCAGCCCGAGCGGGGAAACCTACAATGAGCAGTTCTTC.